These T cell receptor beta chains were read from a single sample in a study of OX40 agonist ivuxolimab in advanced cancers. Profiled with immunoSEQ multiplex PCR; TCRdb holds only in-frame clones, not every one. The sample has 65,000 to 75,000 clones, approximately 90% seen once. Specimen: CD4+ or CD8+ T cells sorted from blood, collected in a trial of the OX40 agonist ivuxolimab. These receptors came from an adult with an advanced solid tumor such as melanoma, head and neck, liver or kidney cancer. Each CDR3 is given with its conserved first and last residue. A D gene is named only where the DNA matches it firmly. Clone size is shown for a subset of rows, as once, few, many or a class of expanded clone.

D gene,clone size,V gene,J gene,CDR3 length,CDR3 protein,CDR3 DNA
NA,NA,TRBV7-2,TRBJ2-2,17,CASSPASIYANTGELFF,TGTGCCAGCAGCCCAGCCTCGATTTACGCGAACACCGGGGAGCTGTTTTTT
TRBD2,NA,TRBV19,TRBJ2-6,16,CASRPRGGTGANVLTF,TGTGCCAGTAGACCCCGGGGGGGGACTGGGGCCAACGTCCTGACTTTC
TRBD1,NA,TRBV27,TRBJ2-2,19,CASSQGTGWRARGSGELFF,TGTGCCAGCAGTCAAGGGACAGGGTGGAGGGCTCGTGGCTCCGGGGAGCTGTTTTTT
NA,few,TRBV19,TRBJ2-7,15,CASNPSPGQVDEQYF,TGTGCCAGTAACCCCTCTCCAGGGCAGGTCGACGAGCAGTACTTC
TRBD1,NA,TRBV7-9,TRBJ2-7,14,CASSPTGGLYEQYF,TGTGCCAGCAGCCCGACAGGGGGCTTGTACGAGCAGTACTTC
NA,NA,TRBV12-2,TRBJ2-7,15,CASRPTGTGSDEQYF,TGTGCAAGTCGCCCTACCGGGACAGGGTCGGACGAGCAGTACTTC
NA,few,TRBV30,TRBJ1-1,12,CAWNRGNTEAFF,TGTGCCTGGAATAGGGGGAACACTGAAGCTTTCTTT
NA,few,TRBV9,TRBJ2-7,13,CASSVQGSYEQYF,TGTGCCAGCAGCGTACAAGGATCCTACGAGCAGTACTTC
TRBD1,NA,TRBV18,TRBJ1-5,15,CASSRETGVRQPQHF,TGTGCCAGCTCACGCGAGACAGGGGTGAGACAGCCCCAGCATTTT
TRBD2,NA,TRBV4-2,TRBJ2-5,15,CASSQGLAVQETQYF,TGTGCCAGCAGCCAAGGACTAGCGGTCCAAGAGACCCAGTACTTC
TRBD1,NA,TRBV7-8,TRBJ1-2,13,CASSLTGGRGYTF,TGTGCCAGCAGCTTGACAGGGGGCCGTGGCTACACCTTC
NA,NA,TRBV6-1,TRBJ1-5,18,CASSEARIGGYSNQPQHF,TGTGCCAGCAGTGAAGCGCGTATAGGAGGCTATAGCAATCAGCCCCAGCATTTT
NA,NA,TRBV7-3,TRBJ2-1,12,CASSLFGNEQFF,TGTGCCAGCAGCTTATTTGGCAATGAGCAGTTCTTC
TRBD1,NA,TRBV19,TRBJ2-5,15,CASSVRDSQQETQYF,TGTGCCAGTAGTGTCCGGGACAGCCAACAAGAGACCCAGTACTTC
TRBD1,NA,TRBV28,TRBJ1-2,16,CASSSPPNRGGYGYTF,TGTGCCAGCAGTTCCCCCCCGAACAGGGGTGGCTATGGCTACACCTTC
NA,NA,TRBV11-2,TRBJ1-1,16,CASSLSWGEKNTEAFF,TGTGCCAGCAGCTTAAGTTGGGGGGAGAAGAACACTGAAGCTTTCTTT
NA,few,TRBV6-5,TRBJ2-3,14,CASSYSGGADTQYF,TGTGCCAGCAGTTACTCGGGCGGGGCAGATACGCAGTATTTT
NA,once,TRBV28,TRBJ2-1,15,CASSLDVLYDNEQFF,TGTGCCAGCAGTTTAGATGTACTATACGACAATGAGCAGTTCTTC
TRBD1,NA,TRBV5-1,TRBJ1-1,15,CASAPTGTGVTEAFF,TGCGCCAGCGCTCCGACCGGGACAGGGGTTACTGAAGCTTTCTTT
NA,NA,TRBV27,TRBJ1-2,15,CASSLYFGTNYGYTF,TGTGCCAGCAGTTTATATTTCGGTACGAACTATGGCTACACCTTC
NA,NA,TRBV11-3,TRBJ2-1,15,CASSLESSALNEQFF,TGTGCCAGCAGCTTAGAGTCTAGCGCCCTCAATGAGCAGTTCTTC
NA,NA,TRBV6-5,TRBJ2-1,16,CASSSSPIQGQGEQFF,TGTGCCAGCAGTTCCTCTCCCATTCAGGGGCAGGGTGAGCAGTTCTTC
NA,NA,TRBV7-2,TRBJ2-3,15,CASSLNPGGSDTQYF,TGTGCCAGCAGCTTAAACCCCGGCGGGTCAGATACGCAGTATTTT
TRBD1,NA,TRBV19,TRBJ2-1,15,CASSTGQGALNEQFF,TGTGCCAGTAGTACTGGACAGGGGGCGTTGAATGAGCAGTTCTTC
TRBD1,NA,TRBV28,TRBJ2-1,13,CASSRDRTYEQFF,TGTGCCAGCAGCCGGGACAGGACATATGAGCAGTTCTTC
TRBD1,few,TRBV2,TRBJ2-2,16,CASSVTGTGSTGELFF,TGTGCCAGCAGTGTAACCGGGACAGGGAGCACCGGGGAGCTGTTTTTT
NA,NA,TRBV6-1,TRBJ2-5,13,CASSESGQETQYF,TGTGCCAGCAGTGAATCCGGTCAAGAGACCCAGTACTTC
NA,NA,TRBV9,TRBJ1-4,15,CASSVAAGAREKLFF,TGTGCCAGCAGCGTAGCGGCCGGGGCGCGTGAAAAACTGTTTTTT
NA,NA,TRBV6-5,TRBJ1-1,14,CASTRSGSATEAFF,TGTGCCAGCACCAGGTCAGGGTCCGCCACTGAAGCTTTCTTT
TRBD2,NA,TRBV28,TRBJ2-1,18,CASSLITLAGGGGNEQFF,TGTGCCAGCAGTTTAATAACCCTAGCGGGAGGGGGGGGCAATGAGCAGTTCTTC
TRBD2,NA,TRBV18,TRBJ2-1,16,CASSRRTSGRHNEQFF,TGTGCCAGCTCACGCAGGACTAGCGGGAGGCATAATGAGCAGTTCTTC
NA,NA,TRBV4-3,TRBJ2-3,14,CASSQEGGRGTQYF,TGCGCCAGCAGCCAAGAGGGGGGGCGTGGTACGCAGTATTTT
NA,NA,TRBV5-6,TRBJ2-5,17,CASSLGLRVEDMETQYF,TGTGCCAGCAGCTTGGGGTTGCGGGTGGAGGATATGGAGACCCAGTACTTC
NA,NA,TRBV18,TRBJ1-1,13,CASVTTVNTEAFF,TGTGCCAGCGTCACCACCGTGAACACTGAAGCTTTCTTT
NA,NA,TRBV7-8,TRBJ1-2,12,CASTNGGYGYTF,TGTGCCAGCACCAACGGTGGCTATGGCTACACCTTC
TRBD1,NA,TRBV7-9,TRBJ2-7,14,CASSKPGTGNEQYF,TGTGCCAGCAGCAAACCCGGGACAGGTAACGAGCAGTACTTC
NA,NA,TRBV20-1,TRBJ2-3,11,CSASPALGQYF,TGCAGTGCCAGTCCCGCCCTAGGGCAGTATTTT
NA,few,TRBV4-2,TRBJ1-2,13,CASSQVGAEGYTF,TGTGCCAGCAGCCAAGTCGGAGCGGAAGGCTACACCTTC
TRBD2,NA,TRBV5-1,TRBJ2-1,15,CASSAGTSLRNEQFF,TGCGCCAGCAGCGCCGGGACTAGCCTTCGTAATGAGCAGTTCTTC
TRBD1,NA,TRBV2,TRBJ2-4,16,CASSPRTGLAKNIQYF,TGTGCCAGCAGCCCGAGGACAGGCCTAGCCAAAAACATTCAGTACTTC
TRBD2,NA,TRBV5-6,TRBJ2-3,15,CASSEQLAGEDTQYF,TGTGCCAGCAGCGAGCAACTAGCGGGAGAAGATACGCAGTATTTT
TRBD1,NA,TRBV19,TRBJ1-3,14,CASSITGARNTIYF,TGTGCCAGTAGTATAACAGGGGCTCGAAACACCATATATTTT
NA,NA,TRBV13,TRBJ2-7,14,CASSARAWTYEQYF,TGTGCCAGCTCCGCGAGGGCGTGGACCTACGAGCAGTACTTC
NA,NA,TRBV18,TRBJ1-3,17,CASSSGGASSSGNTIYF,TGTGCCAGCTCTTCTGGGGGAGCTTCGAGCTCTGGAAACACCATATATTTT
NA,NA,TRBV6-5,TRBJ2-3,16,CASSYSYGGGTDTQYF,TGTGCCAGCAGTTACTCATACGGCGGAGGGACAGATACGCAGTATTTT
TRBD1,NA,TRBV30,TRBJ1-4,15,CAWSATGAFNEKLFF,TGTGCCTGGAGTGCAACAGGGGCCTTTAATGAAAAACTGTTTTTT
TRBD2,NA,TRBV6-6,TRBJ2-7,16,CASSYPRSGSDYEQYF,TGTGCCAGCAGTTACCCAAGGAGCGGGAGTGACTACGAGCAGTACTTC
TRBD2,NA,TRBV6-4,TRBJ2-2,17,CASRARTSGRENGELFF,TGTGCCAGCAGGGCCCGGACTAGCGGGAGGGAAAACGGGGAGCTGTTTTTT
NA,NA,TRBV2,TRBJ2-1,12,CASSDSYNEQFF,TGTGCCAGCAGTGATAGTTACAATGAGCAGTTCTTC
NA,NA,TRBV18,TRBJ2-1,17,CASSPSLQGVGYNEQFF,TGTGCCAGCTCCCCGTCTCTGCAGGGAGTCGGATACAATGAGCAGTTCTTC
NA,NA,TRBV13,TRBJ2-7,12,CASSFRGDEQYF,TGTGCCAGCAGCTTCAGGGGGGACGAGCAGTACTTC
NA,few,TRBV7-2,TRBJ2-2,14,CASSLKLAGGELFF,TGTGCCAGCAGCTTAAAACTAGCAGGCGGGGAGCTGTTTTTT
TRBD1,NA,TRBV9,TRBJ2-7,15,CASSARGQGVYEQYF,TGTGCCAGCAGCGCCCGGGGACAGGGGGTCTACGAGCAGTACTTC
NA,few,TRBV5-4,TRBJ1-2,13,CASSKVGSYGYTF,TGTGCCAGCAGCAAGGTTGGTAGCTATGGCTACACCTTC
TRBD1,NA,TRBV2,TRBJ2-2,15,CASSKPGQYTGELFF,TGTGCCAGCAGTAAGCCGGGACAGTACACCGGGGAGCTGTTTTTT
NA,NA,TRBV7-9,TRBJ2-6,13,CASSFSGANVLTF,TGTGCCAGCAGCTTCTCTGGGGCCAACGTCCTGACTTTC
TRBD1,NA,TRBV28,TRBJ1-5,18,CASSSTSRGQQSNQPQHF,TGTGCCAGCAGTTCCACCTCGAGGGGACAGCAAAGCAATCAGCCCCAGCATTTT